Sequencing of this T cell receptor (beta chain) was carried out in a study of OX40 agonist ivuxolimab in advanced cancers. Study information: Every 2 weeks, patients received ivuxolimab intravenously, dosed at 0.01 to 10 mg/kg.

TCRdb's table, derived via immunoSEQ multiplex PCR, lists solely in-frame clones and lacks some. The sample lists under 70,000 clones, 80% to 90% occurring once. In the case of this clone: Its antigen is unidentified.

Whole-study findings and limits: The CD4+ and CD8+ T cells in the blood had expanded clonally by week 6 at 0.1 to 3.0 mg/kg.

J gave up 4 bases and V 9 bases, and 8 bases lay outside the gene matches. Per the germline V gene, CDR1 is SNHLY and CDR2 is FYNNEI. The CDR3 covers 14 residues. Sample: CD4+ or CD8+ T cells sorted from blood, taken in a trial of the OX40 agonist ivuxolimab. The TCR was taken from an adult with an advanced solid tumor such as melanoma, head and neck, liver or kidney cancer. The chain uses TRBV2 and TRBJ2-5, with 10 bases lining up with TRBD2. The CDR3 DNA sequence: TGTGCCAGTACCCTAGCGGGAGAGGGAGAGACCCAGTACTTC. Translating it yields CASTLAGEGETQYF.